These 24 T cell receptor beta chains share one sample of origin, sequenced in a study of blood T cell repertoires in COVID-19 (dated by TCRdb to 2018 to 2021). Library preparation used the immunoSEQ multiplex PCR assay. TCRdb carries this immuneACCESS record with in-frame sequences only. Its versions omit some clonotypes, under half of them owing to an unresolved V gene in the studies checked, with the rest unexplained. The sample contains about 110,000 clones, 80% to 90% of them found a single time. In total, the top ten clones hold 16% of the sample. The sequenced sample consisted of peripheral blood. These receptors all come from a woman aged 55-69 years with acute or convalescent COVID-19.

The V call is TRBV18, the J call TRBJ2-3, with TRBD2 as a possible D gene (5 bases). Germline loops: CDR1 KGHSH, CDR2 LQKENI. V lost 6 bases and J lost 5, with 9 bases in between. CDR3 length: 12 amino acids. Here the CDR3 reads CASSGNRDTQYF. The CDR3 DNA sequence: TGTGCCAGCTCCGGGAATCGAGATACGCAGTATTTT.

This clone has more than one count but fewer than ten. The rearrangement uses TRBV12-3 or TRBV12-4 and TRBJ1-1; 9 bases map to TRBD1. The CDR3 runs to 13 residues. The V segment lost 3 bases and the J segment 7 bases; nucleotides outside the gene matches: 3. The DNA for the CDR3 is TGTGCCAGCAGTTTTGACAGGGGGAGTGAAGCTTTCTTT. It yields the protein CASSFDRGSEAFF.

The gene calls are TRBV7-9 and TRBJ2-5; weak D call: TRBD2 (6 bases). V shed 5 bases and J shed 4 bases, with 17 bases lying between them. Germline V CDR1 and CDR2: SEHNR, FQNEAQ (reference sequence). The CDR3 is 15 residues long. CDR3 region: CASSRTPGLLETQYF. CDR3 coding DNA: TGTGCCAGCAGCCGAACGCCGGGACTCCTAGAGACCCAGTACTTC. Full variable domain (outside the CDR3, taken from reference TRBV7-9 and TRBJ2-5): DTGVSQNPRHKITKRGQNVTFRCDPISEHNRLYWYRQTLGQGPEFLTYFQNEAQLEKSRLLSDRFSAERPKGSFSTLEIQRTEQGDSAMYLCASSRTPGLLETQYFGPGTRLLVL.

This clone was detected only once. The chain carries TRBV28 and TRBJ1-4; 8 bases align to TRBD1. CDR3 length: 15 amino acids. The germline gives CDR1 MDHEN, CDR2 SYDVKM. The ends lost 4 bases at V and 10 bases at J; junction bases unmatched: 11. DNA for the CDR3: TGTGCCAGCAGTTCCCCAGGACAGGGAGGGGGAAAACTGTTTTTT. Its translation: CASSSPGQGGGKLFF. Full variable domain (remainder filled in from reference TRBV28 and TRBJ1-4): DVKVTQSSRYLVKRTGEKVFLECVQDMDHENMFWYRQDPGLGLRLIYFSYDVKMKEKGDIPEGYSVSREKKERFSLILESASTNQTSMYLCASSSPGQGGGKLFFGSGTQLSVL.

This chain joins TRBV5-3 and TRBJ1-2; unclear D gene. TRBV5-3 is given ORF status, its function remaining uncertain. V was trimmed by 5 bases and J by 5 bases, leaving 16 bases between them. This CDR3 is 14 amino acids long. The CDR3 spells CARRREQPRYGYTF. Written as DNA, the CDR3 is TGTGCCAGAAGACGGGAACAACCAAGGTATGGCTACACCTTC.

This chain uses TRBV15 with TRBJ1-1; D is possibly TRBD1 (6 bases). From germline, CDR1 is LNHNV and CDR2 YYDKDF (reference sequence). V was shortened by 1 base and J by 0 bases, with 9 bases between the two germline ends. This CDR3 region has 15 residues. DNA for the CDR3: TGTGCCACCAGCAGAGCACAGGGAGTGAACACTGAAGCTTTCTTT. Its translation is CATSRAQGVNTEAFF.

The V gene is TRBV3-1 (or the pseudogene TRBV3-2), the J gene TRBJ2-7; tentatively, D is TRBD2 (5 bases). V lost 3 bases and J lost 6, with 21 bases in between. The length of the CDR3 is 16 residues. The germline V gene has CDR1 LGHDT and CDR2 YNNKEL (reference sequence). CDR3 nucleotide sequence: TGTGCCAGCAGCCAGTTCAGGACTTCCATCCCCCTCGAGCAGTACTTC. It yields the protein CASSQFRTSIPLEQYF.

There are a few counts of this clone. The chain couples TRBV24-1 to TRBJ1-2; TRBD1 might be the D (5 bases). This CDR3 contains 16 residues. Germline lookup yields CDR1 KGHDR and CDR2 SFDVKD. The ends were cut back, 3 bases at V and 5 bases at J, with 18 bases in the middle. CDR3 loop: CATSDAGTAEGYGYTF. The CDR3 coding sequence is TGTGCCACCAGTGATGCCGGGACTGCGGAGGGATATGGCTACACCTTC.

CDR3 nucleotides: TGTGCCAGCAGTGGTATCCGAAGCGGGGGGGACAATGAGCAGTTCTTC. This translates into CASSGIRSGGDNEQFF. This chain connects TRBV2 to TRBJ2-1, with 10 positions matching TRBD2. Germline loops: CDR1 SNHLY, CDR2 FYNNEI. The CDR3 contains 16 residues. The trim removed 4 bases at V and 5 bases at J, leaving 8 bases unmatched. Full variable domain (remainder filled in from reference TRBV2 and TRBJ2-1): EPEVTQTPSHQVTQMGQEVILRCVPISNHLYFYWYRQILGQKVEFLVSFYNNEISEKSEIFDDQFSVERPDGSNFTLKIRSTKLEDSAMYFCASSGIRSGGDNEQFFGPGTRLTVL.

The chain's CDR3 is CASSYDSQLGEKLFF. The CDR3, as DNA: TGCGCCAGCAGCTATGACAGCCAATTAGGGGAAAAACTGTTTTTT. The chain employs TRBV5-1 and TRBJ1-4, with D perhaps TRBD1 (5 bases). This CDR3 contains 15 residues. In germline, CDR1 is SGHRS, CDR2 YFSETQ. Deletions cut 3 bases from V and 8 bases from J, with 17 bases between.

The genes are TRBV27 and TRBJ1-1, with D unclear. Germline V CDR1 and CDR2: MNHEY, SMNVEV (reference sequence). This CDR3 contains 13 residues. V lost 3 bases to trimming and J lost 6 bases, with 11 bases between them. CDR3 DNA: TGTGCCAGCAGTTTGAGAGCTACCTCTGAAGCTTTCTTT. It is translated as CASSLRATSEAFF.

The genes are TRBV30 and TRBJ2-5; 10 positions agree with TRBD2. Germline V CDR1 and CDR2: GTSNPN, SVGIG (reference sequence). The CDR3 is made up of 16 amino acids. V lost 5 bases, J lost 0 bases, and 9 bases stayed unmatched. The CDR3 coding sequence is TGTGCCTGGGAGGGGCAACTAGCGGGGTACCAAGAGACCCAGTACTTC. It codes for CAWEGQLAGYQETQYF.

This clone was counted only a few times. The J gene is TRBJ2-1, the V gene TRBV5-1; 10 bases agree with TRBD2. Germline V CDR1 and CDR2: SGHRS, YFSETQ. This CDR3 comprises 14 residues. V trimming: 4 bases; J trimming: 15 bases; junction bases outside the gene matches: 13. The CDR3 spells CASSTSGARKEGFF. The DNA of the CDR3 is TGCGCCAGCAGCACTAGCGGGGCTCGTAAGGAGGGGTTCTTC.

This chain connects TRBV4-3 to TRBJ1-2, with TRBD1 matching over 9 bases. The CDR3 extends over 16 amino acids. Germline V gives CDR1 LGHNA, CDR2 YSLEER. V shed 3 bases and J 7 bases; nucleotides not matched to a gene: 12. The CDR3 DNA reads TGCGCCAGCAGCCAGGGCGGGACAGGGAGGAACGCTGGCTACACCTTC. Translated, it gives CASSQGGTGRNAGYTF.

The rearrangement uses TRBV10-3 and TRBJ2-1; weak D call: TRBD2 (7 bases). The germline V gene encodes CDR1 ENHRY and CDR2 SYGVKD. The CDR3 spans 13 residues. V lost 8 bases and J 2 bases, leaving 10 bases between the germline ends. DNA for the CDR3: TGTGCCATCGACGGGGGGCCCTACAATGAGCAGTTCTTC. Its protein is CAIDGGPYNEQFF.

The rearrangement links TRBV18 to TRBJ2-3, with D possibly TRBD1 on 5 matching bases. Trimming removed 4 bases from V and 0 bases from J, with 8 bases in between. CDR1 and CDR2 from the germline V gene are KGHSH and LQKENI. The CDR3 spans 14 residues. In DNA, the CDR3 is TGTGCCAGCTCACGACAGAGTAGCACAGATACGCAGTATTTT. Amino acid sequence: CASSRQSSTDTQYF.

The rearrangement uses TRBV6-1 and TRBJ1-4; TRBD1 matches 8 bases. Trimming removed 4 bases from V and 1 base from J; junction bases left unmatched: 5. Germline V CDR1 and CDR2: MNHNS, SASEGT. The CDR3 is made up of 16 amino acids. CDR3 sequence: CASSAGGAGTNEKLFF. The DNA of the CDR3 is TGTGCCAGCAGTGCAGGGGGCGCAGGAACTAATGAAAAACTGTTTTTT.

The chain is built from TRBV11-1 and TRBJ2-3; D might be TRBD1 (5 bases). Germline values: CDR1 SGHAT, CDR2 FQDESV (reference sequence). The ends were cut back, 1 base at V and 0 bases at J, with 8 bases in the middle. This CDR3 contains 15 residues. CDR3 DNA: TGTGCCAGCAGCTTAGGAGACAGCAGCACAGATACGCAGTATTTT. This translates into CASSLGDSSTDTQYF.

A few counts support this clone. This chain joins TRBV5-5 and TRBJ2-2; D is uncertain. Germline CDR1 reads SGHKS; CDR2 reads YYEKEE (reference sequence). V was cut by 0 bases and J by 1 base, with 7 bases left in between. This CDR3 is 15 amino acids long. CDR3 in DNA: TGTGCCAGCAGCTTGGATTTTCGGAACACCGGGGAGCTGTTTTTT. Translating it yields CASSLDFRNTGELFF.

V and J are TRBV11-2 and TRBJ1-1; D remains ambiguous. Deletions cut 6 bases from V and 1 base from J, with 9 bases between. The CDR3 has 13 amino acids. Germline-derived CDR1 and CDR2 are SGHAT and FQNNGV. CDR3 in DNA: TGTGCCAGCAGTAGGCGGGAGAACACTGAAGCTTTCTTT. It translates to CASSRRENTEAFF.

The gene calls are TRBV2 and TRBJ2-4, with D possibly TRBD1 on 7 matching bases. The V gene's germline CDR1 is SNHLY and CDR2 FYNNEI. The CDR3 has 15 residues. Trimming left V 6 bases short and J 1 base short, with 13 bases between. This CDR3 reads CASSPRGDAKNIQYF. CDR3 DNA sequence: TGTGCCAGCAGCCCCAGGGGGGATGCCAAAAACATTCAGTACTTC.

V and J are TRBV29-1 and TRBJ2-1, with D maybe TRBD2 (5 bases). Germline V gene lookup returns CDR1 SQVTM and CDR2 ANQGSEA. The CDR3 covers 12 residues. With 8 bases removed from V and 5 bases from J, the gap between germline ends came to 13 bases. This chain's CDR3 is CSSSRGNNEQFF. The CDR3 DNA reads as TGCAGCTCAAGCCGGGGAAACAATGAGCAGTTCTTC.

DNA for the CDR3: TGTGCCAGTAGTATGGTCGACAGAAATTCACCCCTCCACTTT. Translating it yields CASSMVDRNSPLHF. The rearrangement joins TRBV19 to TRBJ1-6; weak D call: TRBD1 (5 bases). Trimming removed 3 bases from V and 7 bases from J, with 10 bases in between. Germline values: CDR1 LNHDA, CDR2 SQIVND (reference sequence). The CDR3 contains 14 residues.

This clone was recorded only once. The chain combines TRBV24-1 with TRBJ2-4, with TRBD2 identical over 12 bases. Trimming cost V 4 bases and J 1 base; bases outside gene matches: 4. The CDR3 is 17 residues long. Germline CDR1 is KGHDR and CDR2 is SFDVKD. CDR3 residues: CATSEPGTSGAKNIQYF. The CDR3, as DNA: TGTGCCACCAGTGAACCCGGGACTAGCGGGGCCAAAAACATTCAGTACTTC.